Following are 9 T cell receptor beta chains from one sample sequenced in a study of identical twins. From the 5' RACE reads, TCRdb called clonotypes with MiXCR, one entry per CDR3 protein. The sample has 200,000 to 250,000 distinct CDR3 sequences, over 9.5% seen once. The sample was also reused in another study, on yellow fever vaccine responses in identical twins.

Source material: memory (CD45RO+) T cells sorted from blood. These receptors all come from a woman younger than 35 in good health.

The V call is TRBV28, the J call TRBJ2-3, with 8 bases lining up with TRBD2. Germline CDR1 is MDHEN and CDR2 is SYDVKM. After removal of 7 bases from V and 1 base from J, the junction contained 7 bases not matched to a gene. This CDR3 has 15 residues. The CDR3 is CASTATGGGTDTQYF. The CDR3 nucleotides read TGTGCCAGCACCGCCACGGGAGGGGGCACAGATACGCAGTATTTT.

Only a few counts were recorded for this clonotype. This chain uses TRBV20-1 with TRBJ1-6; 7 bases align to TRBD1. The CDR3 extends over 14 amino acids. V dropped 0 bases and J dropped 7; count of bases not matched to a gene: 3. Germline lookup yields CDR1 DFQATT and CDR2 SNEGSKA (reference sequence). The CDR3 region has the DNA TGCAGTGCTAGAGATCAGGGGGGGAATTCACCCCTCCACTTT. It is translated as CSARDQGGNSPLHF.

The chain joins TRBV7-6 to TRBJ2-7; tentative D call: TRBD1 (6 bases). The CDR3 is 13 residues long. Germline V gives CDR1 SGHVS, CDR2 FNYEAQ. V was pared by 5 bases and J by 4 bases, with 12 bases between. Written as DNA, the CDR3 is TGTGCCAGCAGCAAAGACAGGTGGTACGAGCAGTACTTC. Encoded protein: CASSKDRWYEQYF.

As DNA, the CDR3 is TGCGCCAGCAGCCGTGCCGGGACAGGGGCAGATACGCAGTATTTT. It is translated as CASSRAGTGADTQYF. The chain couples TRBV5-1 to TRBJ2-3, with 10 bases that match TRBD1. V was clipped by 4 bases and J by 4 bases; unmatched bases: 6. This CDR3 region has 15 residues. Looked up from germline, CDR1 is SGHRS and CDR2 is YFSETQ.

This clonotype has more than one count but fewer than ten. CDR3 region: CASSFVPQGGSPLHF. The CDR3 DNA sequence: TGTGCCAGCAGCTTCGTCCCACAGGGAGGATCACCCCTCCACTTT. The chain recombines TRBV7-8 with TRBJ1-6, with D perhaps TRBD1 (6 bases). Trimming shortened V by 3 bases and J by 10 bases, and 16 bases separated the two germline ends. The CDR3 has 15 amino acids. Germline V gene lookup returns CDR1 SGHVS and CDR2 FQNEAQ.

This chain connects TRBV11-2 to TRBJ2-1, with 7 bases matching TRBD2. The trim removed 6 bases at V and 7 bases at J, leaving 18 bases unmatched. The germline V gene has CDR1 SGHAT and CDR2 FQNNGV. The CDR3 covers 17 residues. The CDR3 DNA is TGTGCCAGCAGGGCCGTGGGCGGGAGAAGGGGAGAGAATGAGCAGTTCTTC. Translation: CASRAVGGRRGENEQFF.

This chain connects TRBV29-1 to TRBJ1-2; 7 nucleotides agree with TRBD1. Trimming removed 4 bases from V and 4 bases from J; junction bases left unmatched: 12. Germline V CDR1 and CDR2: SQVTM, ANQGSEA. The CDR3 has 15 amino acids. The CDR3 DNA follows: TGCAGCGTTGTGGTATCGGGACAGAGTACCTATGGCTACACCTTC. Residues: CSVVVSGQSTYGYTF.

This clonotype came up many times. The V gene is TRBV9, the J gene TRBJ2-5; possibly TRBD2 for D (5 bases). V lost 3 bases, J lost 5 bases, and 14 bases lay in between. The length of the CDR3 is 14 residues. Germline lookup yields CDR1 SGDLS and CDR2 YYNGEE. CDR3 DNA: TGTGCCAGCAGCGAGAGAGGGTATTCGGAGACCCAGTACTTC. Protein: CASSERGYSETQYF.

The chain employs TRBV7-6 and TRBJ1-3; D not resolved. Trimming removed 1 base from V and 3 bases from J, with 16 bases in between. There are 17 residues in the CDR3. The germline CDR1 and CDR2 sequences are SGHVS and FNYEAQ. The CDR3: CASSLEPGPRVGNTIYF. The CDR3 DNA is TGTGCCAGCAGCTTAGAGCCGGGCCCGCGTGTTGGAAACACCATATATTTT. Combining the CDR3 with reference TRBV7-6 and TRBJ1-3 gives the whole variable domain GAGVSQSPRYKVTKRGQDVALRCDPISGHVSLYWYRQALGQGPEFLTYFNYEAQQDKSGLPNDRFSAERPEGSISTLTIQRTEQRDSAMYRCASSLEPGPRVGNTIYFGEGSWLTVV.